This passage covers 23 T cell receptor beta chains from one sample sequenced in a study of cytomegalovirus exposure and HLA in healthy donors. PCR amplification relied on 60 Vbeta primers (plus 13 Jbeta primers). Repertoires were generated with immunoSEQ multiplex PCR, while TCRdb's copy carries only in-frame clones and drops some. The sample lists about 160,000 clones, around 80% occurring once. Sequenced sample: PBMCs. The receptors stem from a male donor in good health and CMV-seropositive.

The chain links TRBV9 to TRBJ2-7; tentative D call: TRBD2 (5 bases). CDR1 is SGDLS, CDR2 YYNGEE, per germline. The CDR3 length is 15 residues. Deletions cut 1 base from V and 0 bases from J, with 11 bases between. CDR3 in DNA: TGTGCCAGCAGCGTATGGAGGTTCCCCTCCTACGAGCAGTACTTC. As protein: CASSVWRFPSYEQYF. The whole variable domain, filled in from reference TRBV9 and TRBJ2-7, reads DSGVTQTPKHLITATGQRVTLRCSPRSGDLSVYWYQQSLDQGLQFLIQYYNGEERAKGNILERFSAQQFPDLHSELNLSSLELGDSALYFCASSVWRFPSYEQYFGPGTRLTVT.

This clone was counted only a few times. The CDR3 region is CASSPGGVNIQYF. In nucleotides, the CDR3 is TGTGCCAGCAGCCCGGGGGGGGTAAACATTCAGTACTTC. This chain links TRBV11-2 with TRBJ2-4, with TRBD2 identical over 8 bases. J was trimmed by 6 bases and V by 5 bases; bases with no gene match: 3. The CDR3 extends over 13 amino acids. Germline CDR1 SGHAT, CDR2 FQNNGV.

The CDR3 reads CASSPRDYEQYF. CDR3 in DNA: TGTGCCAGCAGTCCCCGGGACTACGAGCAGTACTTC. The chain combines TRBV28 with TRBJ2-7; a weak D match, TRBD2 (5 bases). V was pared by 5 bases and J by 3 bases, with 8 bases between. Germline V CDR1 and CDR2: MDHEN, SYDVKM. The CDR3 has 12 residues.

This clone was detected only a few times. The chain combines TRBV30 with TRBJ2-7, with D maybe TRBD2 (5 bases). CDR1 and CDR2 from the germline V gene are GTSNPN and SVGIG (reference sequence). Trimming left V 4 bases short and J 1 base short, with 11 bases between. The CDR3 consists of 13 residues. CDR3 DNA: TGTGCCTGGAACATTGGAGGTTCCTACGAGCAGTACTTC. Translated, it gives CAWNIGGSYEQYF.

The chain uses TRBV5-4 and TRBJ2-5; D might be TRBD2 (5 bases). V was pared by 4 bases and J by 7 bases, with 11 bases between. Germline CDR1 SGHNT, CDR2 YYREEE (reference sequence). The CDR3 length is 12 residues. The CDR3 coding sequence is TGTGCCAGCAGCCTACCGGGGAGGACCCAGTACTTC. The encoded protein is CASSLPGRTQYF.

The V gene is TRBV5-4, the J gene TRBJ2-3; 8 bases line up with TRBD2. The CDR3 is 16 residues long. V was clipped by 4 bases and J by 5 bases; unmatched bases: 12. The germline CDR1 and CDR2 sequences are SGHNT and YYREEE (reference sequence). The CDR3 loop is CASSPSAGVRRDTQYF. The CDR3 DNA reads as TGTGCCAGCAGCCCCTCAGCGGGAGTGAGGAGAGATACGCAGTATTTT.

This clone was seen a single time. This chain links TRBV28 with TRBJ1-2; a weak D match, TRBD1 (5 bases). Trimming shortened V by 6 bases and J by 6 bases, and 14 bases separated the two germline ends. Germline-derived CDR1 and CDR2 are MDHEN and SYDVKM. This CDR3 comprises 13 residues. The CDR3 loop reads CASSSSQGNGYTF. CDR3 DNA sequence: TGTGCCAGCAGCTCCTCCCAGGGTAATGGCTACACCTTC.

J is TRBJ1-5 and V is TRBV30, with D possibly being TRBD1 (6 bases). The CDR3 runs to 15 residues. The germline V gene encodes CDR1 GTSNPN and CDR2 SVGIG (reference sequence). V gave up 2 bases and J gave up 1 base, with 12 bases separating them. CDR3 sequence: CAWSPGGGSNQPQHF. The CDR3 bases are TGTGCCTGGAGTCCGGGGGGCGGGAGCAATCAGCCCCAGCATTTT.

This clone was counted a single time. The chain links TRBV4-1 to TRBJ2-5; D is possibly TRBD1 (6 bases). This CDR3 has 13 amino acids. The germline gives CDR1 MGHRA, CDR2 YSYEKL. Trimming shortened V by 4 bases and J by 3 bases, and 9 bases separated the two germline ends. The CDR3 is CASSPRTEETQYF. The CDR3 DNA reads as TGCGCCAGCAGCCCACGGACAGAAGAGACCCAGTACTTC.

The V gene is TRBV18, the J gene TRBJ2-1; D perhaps matches TRBD1 (6 bases). The CDR3 is 17 amino acids. The germline V and J ends were trimmed by 0 bases and 5 bases, with 17 bases remaining between them. Germline CDR1 is KGHSH and CDR2 is LQKENI. Here the CDR3 reads CASSPPRLQGRHNEQFF. In DNA form, the CDR3 reads TGTGCCAGCTCACCACCGCGTCTACAGGGTAGGCACAATGAGCAGTTCTTC.

This chain uses TRBV5-4 with TRBJ2-1, with a tentative D call TRBD2 (6 bases). The CDR3 is 15 amino acids. CDR1 and CDR2 (germline): SGHNT, YYREEE (reference sequence). Deletions cut 0 bases from V and 3 bases from J, with 10 bases between. The CDR3 DNA reads TGTGCCAGCAGCTTGGGCGGGGAGAGCTACAATGAGCAGTTCTTC. It encodes CASSLGGESYNEQFF.

V and J are TRBV29-1 and TRBJ2-3, with 8 bases that match TRBD2. Germline V lookup: CDR1 SQVTM, CDR2 ANQGSEA. V gave up 5 bases and J gave up 7 bases; unmatched junction bases: 11. This CDR3 comprises 14 residues. CDR3 DNA sequence: TGCAGCGTTCCTGCTAGCGGGCTGTCTAATACGCAGTATTTT. Translating gives CSVPASGLSNTQYF.

This chain's CDR3 is CASSESGFSGYNEQFF. CDR3 sequence (DNA): TGTGCCAGCAGTGAATCGGGTTTTTCGGGGTACAATGAGCAGTTCTTC. V gene TRBV25-1 combines with J gene TRBJ2-1; TRBD2 might be the D (5 bases). The CDR3 covers 16 residues. The V gene's germline CDR1 is MGHDK and CDR2 SYGVNS. V shed 1 base and J shed 4 bases, with 14 bases lying between them. Drawing the rest from reference TRBV25-1 and TRBJ2-1, the complete variable domain is EADIYQTPRYLVIGTGKKITLECSQTMGHDKMYWYQQDPGMELHLIHYSYGVNSTEKGDLSSESTVSRIRTEHFPLTLESARPSHTSQYLCASSESGFSGYNEQFFGPGTRLTVL.

The chain recombines TRBV9 with TRBJ1-2; TRBD1 aligns across 8 bases. V lost 5 bases and J lost 5; bases outside the gene matches: 5. In germline, CDR1 is SGDLS, CDR2 YYNGEE. This CDR3 comprises 13 residues. CDR3 coding DNA: TGTGCCAGCAGGGACAGGGTCGGGTATGGCTACACCTTC. Translation gives CASRDRVGYGYTF.

This clone turned up a few times. This chain links TRBV28 with TRBJ1-4; no reliable D call. The germline V and J ends were trimmed by 5 bases and 6 bases, with 22 bases remaining between them. Germline V gene lookup returns CDR1 MDHEN and CDR2 SYDVKM. CDR3 length: 17 residues. The CDR3 DNA follows: TGTGCCAGCAGTCCTGACACCCGAATAAACCTCGATGAAAAACTGTTTTTT. Amino acid sequence: CASSPDTRINLDEKLFF.

Comments on this clone: At one boundary the junction diverges from the germline segment, which might be a read error. The chain uses TRBV7-9 and TRBJ1-1; D may be TRBD1 (6 bases). CDR1 is SEHNR and CDR2 is FQNEAQ in the germline V gene (reference sequence). The length of the CDR3 is 16 residues. CDR3 loop: CSSSPQRPVGALRAFF. CDR3 coding DNA: TGTTCCAGCAGCCCCCAACGTCCCGTGGGGGCTCTTCGCGCTTTCTTT.

The chain joins TRBV29-1 to TRBJ1-6; D gene ambiguous. V shed 4 bases and J shed 13 bases, with 5 bases lying between them. Per germline, CDR1 SQVTM and CDR2 ANQGSEA. CDR3 length: 9 residues. This CDR3 is CSVGYPLHF. CDR3 DNA: TGCAGCGTTGGTTATCCCCTCCACTTT.

The sample holds a few counts of this clone. The rearrangement joins TRBV11-2 to TRBJ2-1; the D is unclear. The CDR3 totals 15 residues. Trimming removed 5 bases from V and 0 bases from J, with 11 bases in between. Germline V gene lookup returns CDR1 SGHAT and CDR2 FQNNGV. The DNA for the CDR3 is TGTGCCAGCAGCATAGTTACAAACTCCTACAATGAGCAGTTCTTC. It encodes CASSIVTNSYNEQFF.

This clone was counted between two and nine times. The V and J genes are TRBV5-1 and TRBJ2-2; D is undetermined. Germline V gene sequence: CDR1 SGHRS, CDR2 YFSETQ. V gave up 5 bases and J gave up 6 bases, with 17 bases separating them. The CDR3 is made up of 15 amino acids. Here the CDR3 DNA reads TGCGCCAGCAGGACTGGATCTTTCATCGCCGGGGAGCTGTTTTTT. Its translation is CASRTGSFIAGELFF.

The genes are TRBV6-5 and TRBJ1-1; maybe TRBD1 (6 bases). Trimming removed 3 bases from V and 10 bases from J, with 15 bases in between. Germline loops: CDR1 MNHEY, CDR2 SVGAGI. The CDR3 extends over 13 amino acids. CDR3 sequence (DNA): TGTGCCAGCAGTTATACGGGGGGCCGTGGAGCTTTCTTT. It translates to CASSYTGGRGAFF.

The CDR3 DNA reads as TGTGCCAGCACCAGAAGGGATGAAGCGGGAGCCTACGAGCAGTACTTC. Translating gives CASTRRDEAGAYEQYF. The rearrangement joins TRBV25-1 to TRBJ2-7; 8 bases fit TRBD2. The CDR3 consists of 16 residues. V gave up 7 bases and J gave up 2 bases; unmatched junction bases: 13. Germline V gene lookup returns CDR1 MGHDK and CDR2 SYGVNS.

The V call is TRBV7-3, the J call TRBJ2-1; TRBD2 matches at 8 bases. The CDR3 sequence is 15 residues long. V lost 5 bases and J lost 4; bases outside the gene matches: 7. CDR1 is SGHTA, CDR2 FQGTGA, per germline. The CDR3 reads CASSLGVAGYNEQFF. CDR3 DNA sequence: TGTGCCAGCAGCCTGGGGGTAGCGGGATACAATGAGCAGTTCTTC.

The J gene is TRBJ1-5, the V gene TRBV19; 7 nucleotides match TRBD1. CDR1 and CDR2 from the germline V gene are LNHDA and SQIVND (reference sequence). The CDR3 consists of 14 residues. V lost 5 bases, J lost 3 bases, and 4 bases stayed unmatched. The CDR3 nucleotides are TGTGCCAGTAGTCCGGGACAGATCAATCAGCCCCAGCATTTT. Protein: CASSPGQINQPQHF.